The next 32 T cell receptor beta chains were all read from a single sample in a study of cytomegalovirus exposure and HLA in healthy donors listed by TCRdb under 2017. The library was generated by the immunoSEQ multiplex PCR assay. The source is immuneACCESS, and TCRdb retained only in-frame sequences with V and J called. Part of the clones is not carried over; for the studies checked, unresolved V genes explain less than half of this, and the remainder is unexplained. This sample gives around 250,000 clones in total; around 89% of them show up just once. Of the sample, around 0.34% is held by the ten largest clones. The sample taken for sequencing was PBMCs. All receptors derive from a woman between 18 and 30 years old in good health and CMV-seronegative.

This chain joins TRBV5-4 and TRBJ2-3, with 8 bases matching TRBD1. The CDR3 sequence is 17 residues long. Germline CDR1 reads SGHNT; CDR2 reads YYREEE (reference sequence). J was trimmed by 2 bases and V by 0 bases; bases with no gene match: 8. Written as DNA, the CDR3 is TGTGCCAGCAGCTTGGAGGCAGGGGGCTATAACACAGATACGCAGTATTTT. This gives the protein CASSLEAGGYNTDTQYF.

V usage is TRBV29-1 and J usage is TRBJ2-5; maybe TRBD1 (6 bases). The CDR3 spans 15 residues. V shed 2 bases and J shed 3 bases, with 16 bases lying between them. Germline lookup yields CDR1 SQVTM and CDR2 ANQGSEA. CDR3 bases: TGCAGCGTTGAAATCGGGTACGAGGGGGAAGAGACCCAGTACTTC. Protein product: CSVEIGYEGEETQYF.

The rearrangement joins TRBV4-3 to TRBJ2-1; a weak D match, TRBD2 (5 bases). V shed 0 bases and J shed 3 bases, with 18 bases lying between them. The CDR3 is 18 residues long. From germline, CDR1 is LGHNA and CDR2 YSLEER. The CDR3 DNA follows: TGCGCCAGCAGCCAAGATATGAGGAGGCTGGGGATCTACAATGAGCAGTTCTTC. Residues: CASSQDMRRLGIYNEQFF.

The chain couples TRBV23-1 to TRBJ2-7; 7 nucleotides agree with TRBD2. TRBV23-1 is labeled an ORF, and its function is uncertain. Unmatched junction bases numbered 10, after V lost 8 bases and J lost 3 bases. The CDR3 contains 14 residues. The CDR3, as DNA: TGCGCCAGCGAGCGGGACTCTCGGAACTACGAGCAGTACTTC. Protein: CASERDSRNYEQYF.

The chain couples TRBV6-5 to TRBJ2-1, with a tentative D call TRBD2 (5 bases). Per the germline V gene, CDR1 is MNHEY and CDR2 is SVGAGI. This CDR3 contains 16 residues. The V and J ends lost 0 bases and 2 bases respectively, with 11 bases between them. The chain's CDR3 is CASSYSRVTTYNEQFF. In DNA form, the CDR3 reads TGTGCCAGCAGTTACTCGAGGGTAACCACCTACAATGAGCAGTTCTTC.

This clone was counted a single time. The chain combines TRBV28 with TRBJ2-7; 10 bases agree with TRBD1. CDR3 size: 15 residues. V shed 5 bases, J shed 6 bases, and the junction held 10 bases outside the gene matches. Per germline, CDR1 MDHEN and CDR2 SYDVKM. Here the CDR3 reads CASSRGQGRFGEQYV. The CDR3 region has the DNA TGTGCCAGCAGTAGGGGACAGGGGAGGTTTGGCGAGCAGTACGTC.

CDR3 coding DNA: TGTGCCAGCAGCGTATCTCAAGGACAGGGCGGGTGGTCACCCCTCCACTTT. Its protein is CASSVSQGQGGWSPLHF. The chain recombines TRBV7-9 with TRBJ1-6, with 8 positions matching TRBD1. This CDR3 has 17 residues. Germline CDR1 SEHNR, CDR2 FQNEAQ (reference sequence). The trim removed 5 bases at V and 10 bases at J, leaving 16 bases unmatched.

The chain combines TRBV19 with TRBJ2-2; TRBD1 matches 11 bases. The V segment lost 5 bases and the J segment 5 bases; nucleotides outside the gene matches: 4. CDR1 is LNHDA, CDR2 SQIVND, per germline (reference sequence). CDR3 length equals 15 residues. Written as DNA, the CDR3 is TGTGCCAGTAGTGGACAGGGGGCGTGGACCGGGGAGCTGTTTTTT. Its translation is CASSGQGAWTGELFF. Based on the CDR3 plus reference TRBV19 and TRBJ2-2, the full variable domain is DGGITQSPKYLFRKEGQNVTLSCEQNLNHDAMYWYRQDPGQGLRLIYYSQIVNDFQKGDIAEGYSVSREKKESFPLTVTSAQKNPTAFYLCASSGQGAWTGELFFGEGSRLTVL.

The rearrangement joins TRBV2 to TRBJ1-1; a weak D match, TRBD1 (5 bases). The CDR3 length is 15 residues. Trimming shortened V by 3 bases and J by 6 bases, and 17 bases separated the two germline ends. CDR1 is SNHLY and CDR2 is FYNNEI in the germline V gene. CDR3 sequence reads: CASSEGGQGFPEAFF. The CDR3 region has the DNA TGTGCCAGCAGTGAGGGTGGGCAGGGATTTCCTGAAGCTTTCTTT.

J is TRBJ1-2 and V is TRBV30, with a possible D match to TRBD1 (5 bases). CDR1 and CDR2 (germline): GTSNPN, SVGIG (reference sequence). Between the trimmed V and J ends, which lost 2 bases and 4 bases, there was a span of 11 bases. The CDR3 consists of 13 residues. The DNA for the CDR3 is TGTGCCTGGAGTTTCACGGGACTCTATGGCTACACCTTC. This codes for CAWSFTGLYGYTF.

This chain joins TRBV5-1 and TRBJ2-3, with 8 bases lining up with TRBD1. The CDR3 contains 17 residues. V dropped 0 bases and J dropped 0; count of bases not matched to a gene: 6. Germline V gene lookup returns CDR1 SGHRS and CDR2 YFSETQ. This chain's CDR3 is CASSLVKTGDSTDTQYF. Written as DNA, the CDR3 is TGCGCCAGCAGCTTGGTGAAGACAGGGGATAGCACAGATACGCAGTATTTT.

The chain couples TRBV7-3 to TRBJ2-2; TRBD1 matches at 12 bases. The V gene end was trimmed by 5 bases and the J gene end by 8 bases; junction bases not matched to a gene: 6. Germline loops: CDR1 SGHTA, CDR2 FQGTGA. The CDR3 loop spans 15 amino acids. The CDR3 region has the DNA TGTGCCAGCAGCACCGGGACAGGGGGCATTGGGGAGCTGTTTTTT. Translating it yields CASSTGTGGIGELFF.

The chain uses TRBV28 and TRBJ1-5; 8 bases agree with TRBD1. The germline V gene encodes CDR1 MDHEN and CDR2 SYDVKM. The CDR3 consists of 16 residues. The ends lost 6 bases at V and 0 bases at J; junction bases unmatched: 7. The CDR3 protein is CASRQQGVYSNQPQHF. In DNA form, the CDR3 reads TGTGCCAGCAGGCAACAGGGGGTATATAGCAATCAGCCCCAGCATTTT.

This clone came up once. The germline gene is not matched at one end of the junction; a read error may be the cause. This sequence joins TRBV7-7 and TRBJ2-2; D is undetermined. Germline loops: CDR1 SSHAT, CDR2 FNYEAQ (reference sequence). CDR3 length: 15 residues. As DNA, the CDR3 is TGTGCTAGCAGCTTAGGTAGTCCGGACACCGGGGAGCTGTTTTTT. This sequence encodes CASSLGSPDTGELFF.

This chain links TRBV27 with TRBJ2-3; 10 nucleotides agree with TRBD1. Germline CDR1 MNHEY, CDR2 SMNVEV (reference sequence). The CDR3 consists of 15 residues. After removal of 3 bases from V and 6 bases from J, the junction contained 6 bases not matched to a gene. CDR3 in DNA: TGTGCCAGCAGTTTTTTTGGGACAGGGGTTGATACGCAGTATTTT. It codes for CASSFFGTGVDTQYF.

The CDR3 sequence: CASSPRGGGTYEQYF. CDR3 in DNA: TGTGCCAGCAGCCCCAGGGGAGGGGGGACCTACGAGCAGTACTTC. The chain employs TRBV7-2 and TRBJ2-7, with D possibly matching TRBD2 (7 bases). The CDR3 loop spans 15 amino acids. Trimming pared 5 bases from V and 2 bases from J, leaving 16 bases between. From germline, CDR1 is SGHTA and CDR2 FQGNSA.

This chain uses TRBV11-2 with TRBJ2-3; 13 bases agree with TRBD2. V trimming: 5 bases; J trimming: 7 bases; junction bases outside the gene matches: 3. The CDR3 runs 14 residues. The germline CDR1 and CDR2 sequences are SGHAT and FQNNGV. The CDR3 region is CASSAGLAGNTQYF. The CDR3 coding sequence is TGTGCCAGCAGCGCGGGACTAGCGGGGAATACGCAGTATTTT.

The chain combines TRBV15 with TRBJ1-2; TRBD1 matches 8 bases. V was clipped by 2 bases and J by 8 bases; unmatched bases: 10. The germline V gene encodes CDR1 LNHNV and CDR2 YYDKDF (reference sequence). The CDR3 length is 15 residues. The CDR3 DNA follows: TGTGCCACCAGCAGACCCGAGGACAGGGAGGAAGGCTACACCTTC. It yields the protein CATSRPEDREEGYTF.

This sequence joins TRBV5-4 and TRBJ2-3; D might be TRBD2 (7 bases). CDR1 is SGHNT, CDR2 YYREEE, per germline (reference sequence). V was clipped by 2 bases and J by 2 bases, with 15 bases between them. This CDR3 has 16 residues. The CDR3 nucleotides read TGTGCCAGCAGCTTACCATTGCGGGGGCTCACAGATACGCAGTATTTT. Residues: CASSLPLRGLTDTQYF.

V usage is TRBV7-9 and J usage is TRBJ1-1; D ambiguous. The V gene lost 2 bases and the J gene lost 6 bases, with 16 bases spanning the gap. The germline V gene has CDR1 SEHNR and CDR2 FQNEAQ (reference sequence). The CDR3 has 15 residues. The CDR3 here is CASSLLAGETAEAFF. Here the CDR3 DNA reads TGTGCCAGCAGCTTACTGGCAGGCGAAACCGCTGAAGCTTTCTTT.

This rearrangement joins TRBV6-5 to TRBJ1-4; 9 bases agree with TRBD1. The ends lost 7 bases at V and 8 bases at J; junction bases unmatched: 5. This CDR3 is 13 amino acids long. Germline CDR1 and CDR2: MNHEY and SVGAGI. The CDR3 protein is CASKGQGREKLFF. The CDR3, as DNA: TGTGCCAGCAAGGGACAGGGACGGGAAAAACTGTTTTTT.

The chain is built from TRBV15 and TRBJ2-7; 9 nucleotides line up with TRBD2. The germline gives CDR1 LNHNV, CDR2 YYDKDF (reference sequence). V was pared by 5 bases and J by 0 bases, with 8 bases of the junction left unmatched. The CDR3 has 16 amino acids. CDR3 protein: CATSARTSVNSYEQYF. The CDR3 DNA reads TGTGCCACCAGCGCTAGGACTAGCGTTAACTCCTACGAGCAGTACTTC. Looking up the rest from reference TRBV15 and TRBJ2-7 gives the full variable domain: DAMVIQNPRYQVTQFGKPVTLSCSQTLNHNVMYWYQQKSSQAPKLLFHYYDKDFNNEADTPDNFQSRRPNTSFCFLDIRSPGLGDTAMYLCATSARTSVNSYEQYFGPGTRLTVT.

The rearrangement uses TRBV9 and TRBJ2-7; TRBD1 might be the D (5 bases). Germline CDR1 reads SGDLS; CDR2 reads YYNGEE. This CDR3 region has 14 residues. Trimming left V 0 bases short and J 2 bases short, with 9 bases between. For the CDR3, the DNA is TGTGCCAGCAGCGTAGAGGGGTTCACCTACGAGCAGTACTTC. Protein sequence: CASSVEGFTYEQYF.

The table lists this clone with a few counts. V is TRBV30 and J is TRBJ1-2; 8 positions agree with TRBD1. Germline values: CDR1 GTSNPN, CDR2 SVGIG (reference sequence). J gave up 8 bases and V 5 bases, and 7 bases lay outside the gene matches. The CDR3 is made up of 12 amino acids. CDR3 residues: CAWGGQEAGYTF. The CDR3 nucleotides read TGTGCCTGGGGGGGACAGGAGGCGGGCTACACCTTC.

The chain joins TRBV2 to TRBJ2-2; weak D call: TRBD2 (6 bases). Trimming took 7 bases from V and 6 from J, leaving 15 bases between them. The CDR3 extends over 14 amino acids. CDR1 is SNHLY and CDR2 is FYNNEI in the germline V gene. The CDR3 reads CASKKAGGAGELFF. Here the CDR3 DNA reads TGTGCCAGCAAGAAGGCCGGGGGAGCCGGGGAGCTGTTTTTT.

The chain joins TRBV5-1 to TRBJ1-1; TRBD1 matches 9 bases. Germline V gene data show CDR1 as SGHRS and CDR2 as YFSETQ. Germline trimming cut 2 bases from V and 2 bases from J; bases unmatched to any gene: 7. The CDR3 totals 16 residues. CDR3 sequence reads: CASSFGQGYSNTEAFF. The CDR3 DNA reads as TGCGCCAGCAGCTTCGGACAGGGGTATAGCAACACTGAAGCTTTCTTT.

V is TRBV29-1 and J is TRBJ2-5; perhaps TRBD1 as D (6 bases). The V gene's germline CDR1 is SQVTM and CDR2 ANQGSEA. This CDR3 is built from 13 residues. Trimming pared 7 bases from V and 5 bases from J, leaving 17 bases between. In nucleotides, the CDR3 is TGCAGCGGTCGAGGGGGACCCGGGGAGACCCAGTACTTC. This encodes CSGRGGPGETQYF.

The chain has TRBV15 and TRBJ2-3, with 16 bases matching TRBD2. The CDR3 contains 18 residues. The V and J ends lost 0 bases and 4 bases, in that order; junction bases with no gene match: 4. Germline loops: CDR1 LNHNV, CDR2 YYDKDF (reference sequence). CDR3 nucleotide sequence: TGTGCCACCAGCAGAGACGGGACTAGCGGGGGGGCCGCAGATACGCAGTATTTT. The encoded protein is CATSRDGTSGGAADTQYF.

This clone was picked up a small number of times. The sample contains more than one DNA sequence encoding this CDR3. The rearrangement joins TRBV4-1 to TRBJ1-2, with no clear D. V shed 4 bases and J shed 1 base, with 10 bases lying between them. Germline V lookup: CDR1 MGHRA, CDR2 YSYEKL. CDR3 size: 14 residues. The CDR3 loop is CASSPSRGNYGYTF. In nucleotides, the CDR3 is TGCGCCAGCAGCCCAAGTCGGGGTAACTATGGCTACACCTTC.

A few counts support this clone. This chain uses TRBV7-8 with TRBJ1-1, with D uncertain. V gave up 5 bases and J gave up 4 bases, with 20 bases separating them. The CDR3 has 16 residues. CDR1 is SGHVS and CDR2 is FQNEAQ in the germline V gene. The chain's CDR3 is CASSPREGFMGTEAFF. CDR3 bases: TGTGCCAGCAGCCCCCGGGAAGGGTTCATGGGCACTGAAGCTTTCTTT.

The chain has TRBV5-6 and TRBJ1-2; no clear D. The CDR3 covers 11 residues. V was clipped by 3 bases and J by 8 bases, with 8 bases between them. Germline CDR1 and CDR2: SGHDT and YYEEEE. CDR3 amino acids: CASSSYWGYTF. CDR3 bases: TGTGCCAGCAGCTCCTATTGGGGCTACACCTTC. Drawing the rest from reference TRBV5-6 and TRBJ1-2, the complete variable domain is DAGVTQSPTHLIKTRGQQVTLRCSPKSGHDTVSWYQQALGQGPQFIFQYYEEEERQRGNFPDRFSGHQFPNYSSELNVNALLLGDSALYLCASSSYWGYTFGSGTRLTVV.

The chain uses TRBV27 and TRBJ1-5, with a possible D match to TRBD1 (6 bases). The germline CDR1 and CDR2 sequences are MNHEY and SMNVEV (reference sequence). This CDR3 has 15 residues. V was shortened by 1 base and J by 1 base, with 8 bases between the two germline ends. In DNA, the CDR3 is TGTGCCAGCAGTTTATACAGGGCAAGCAATCAGCCCCAGCATTTT. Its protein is CASSLYRASNQPQHF.